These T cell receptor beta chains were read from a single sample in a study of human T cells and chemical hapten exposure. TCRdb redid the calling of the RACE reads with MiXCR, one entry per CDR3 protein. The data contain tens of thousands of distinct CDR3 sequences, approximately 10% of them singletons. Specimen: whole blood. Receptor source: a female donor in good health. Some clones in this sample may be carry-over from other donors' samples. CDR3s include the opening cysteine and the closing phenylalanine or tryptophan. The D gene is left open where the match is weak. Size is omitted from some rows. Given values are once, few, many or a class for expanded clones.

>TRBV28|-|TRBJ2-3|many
TGTGCCAGCAGTCCACGGGGAGGACGCACAGATACGCAGTATTTT
CASSPRGGRTDTQYF
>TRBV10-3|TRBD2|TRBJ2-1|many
TGTGCCATCAAGGCGGGGGGAATTATATACAATGAGCAGTTCTTC
CAIKAGGIIYNEQFF
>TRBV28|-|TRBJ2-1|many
TGTGCCAGCAGTTTAGCGCGACGTGAGCAGTTCTTC
CASSLARREQFF
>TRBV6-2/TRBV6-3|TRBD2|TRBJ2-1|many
TGTGCCAGCAGTTACTCGCCGCCTAGCGGGATTTACAATGAGCAGTTCTTC
CASSYSPPSGIYNEQFF
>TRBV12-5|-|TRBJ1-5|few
TGTGCTAGTGGTTTTGTAGTCCTATATAGCAATCAGCCCCAGCATTTT
CASGFVVLYSNQPQHF
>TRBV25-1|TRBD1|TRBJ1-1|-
TGTGCCAGCAGACAGGGGGCGGACACTGAAGCTTTCTTT
CASRQGADTEAFF
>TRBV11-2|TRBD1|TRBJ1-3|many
TGTGCCAGCAGCCCAACTACAGGGGGATCTGGAAACACCATATATTTT
CASSPTTGGSGNTIYF
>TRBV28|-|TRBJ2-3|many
TGTGCCAGCAGTTTACGCGGGAACCCTAGCACAGATACGCAGTATTTT
CASSLRGNPSTDTQYF
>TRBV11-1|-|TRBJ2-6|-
TGTGCCAGCAGCTTAGAGGGTTACTCTGGGGCCAACGTCCTGACTTTC
CASSLEGYSGANVLTF
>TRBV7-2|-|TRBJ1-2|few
TGTGCCAGCAGCTTAGGCCAGGACGCTAACTATGGCTACACCTTC
CASSLGQDANYGYTF
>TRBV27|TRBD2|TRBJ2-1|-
TGTGCCAGCTGTAGGACTAGCGGCCGAAGCTCCTACAATGAGCAGTTCTTC
CASCRTSGRSSYNEQFF
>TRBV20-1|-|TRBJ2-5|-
TGCAGTGCCCACACTGGCGGGGAGACCCAGTACTTC
CSAHTGGETQYF
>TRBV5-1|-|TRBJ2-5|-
TGCGCCAGCAGCTTGGAATTAGCGCTAGGAGAGACCCAGTACTTC
CASSLELALGETQYF
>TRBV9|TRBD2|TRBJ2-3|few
TGTGCCAGCAGCGTGCTCAGCGGGAGTTTCACAGATACGCAGTATTTT
CASSVLSGSFTDTQYF
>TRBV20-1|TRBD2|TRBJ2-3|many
TGCAGTGCTCGTAATAGCGGGAGGTTGCCAGATACGCAGTATTTT
CSARNSGRLPDTQYF
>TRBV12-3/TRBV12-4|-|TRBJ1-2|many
TGTGCCAGCAGTTTCGGGGGAGTAAGTGGCTACACCTTC
CASSFGGVSGYTF
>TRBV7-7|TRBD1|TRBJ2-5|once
TGTTCTAGCAGCCCGGGACAGAAACAAGAGACCCAGTACTTC
CSSSPGQKQETQYF
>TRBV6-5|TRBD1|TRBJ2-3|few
TGTGCCAGCAGGCCCACGACAGGGAGAAATATAGATACGCAGTATTTT
CASRPTTGRNIDTQYF
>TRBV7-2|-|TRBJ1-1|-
TGTGCCAGCAGCGGAAATTTCGGAGCCACTGAAGCTTTCTTT
CASSGNFGATEAFF
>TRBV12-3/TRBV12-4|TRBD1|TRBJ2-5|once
TGTGCCAGCAGTCCGTCCCATGGACAGGGGTCGAGGGAGACCCAGTACTTC
CASSPSHGQGSRETQYF
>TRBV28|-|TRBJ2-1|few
TGTGCCAGCAGTTCGCAGGGTATCGATAACAATGAGCAGTTCTTC
CASSSQGIDNNEQFF
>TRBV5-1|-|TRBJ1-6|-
TGCGCCAGCAGCCGCGGGACTGAGAATTCACCCCTCCACTTT
CASSRGTENSPLHF
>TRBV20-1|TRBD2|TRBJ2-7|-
TGCAGTGCTAGAGATGGGGCGGGAGGGCTCGAGCAGTACTTC
CSARDGAGGLEQYF
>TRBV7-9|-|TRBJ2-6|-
TGTGCCAGCAGCTGGGATTCAGCCCCTGGGGCCAACGTCCTGACTTTC
CASSWDSAPGANVLTF
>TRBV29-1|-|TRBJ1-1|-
TGCAGCGCCGTAGCAGCCATGATGAACACTGAAGCTTTCTTT
CSAVAAMMNTEAFF
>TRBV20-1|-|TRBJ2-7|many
TGCAGTGCCCCTCCCCTATTCGGGACGGGCGAGCAGTACTTC
CSAPPLFGTGEQYF
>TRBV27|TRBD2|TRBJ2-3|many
TGTGCCAGCAGCAAGGGACTAGCGTCCCCAGATACGCAGTATTTT
CASSKGLASPDTQYF
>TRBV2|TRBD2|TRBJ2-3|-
TGTGCCAGCAGTCACGAACTAGCGGGAGACTCAGATACGCAGTATTTT
CASSHELAGDSDTQYF
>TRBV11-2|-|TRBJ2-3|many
TGTGCCAGCAGCTCGGGGGCTAGCGGCGCAGATACGCAGTATTTT
CASSSGASGADTQYF
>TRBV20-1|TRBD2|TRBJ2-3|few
TGCAGTGCTAGCAGGTCTAGCGGGATAAATACGCAGTATTTT
CSASRSSGINTQYF
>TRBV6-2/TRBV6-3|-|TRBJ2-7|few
TGTGCCAGCAGCTACCGATTAAGGACTACCAGCTCCTACGAGCAGTACTTC
CASSYRLRTTSSYEQYF
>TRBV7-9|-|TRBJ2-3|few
TGTGCCAGCAGCCCAGTGGGCACAGATACGCAGTATTTT
CASSPVGTDTQYF
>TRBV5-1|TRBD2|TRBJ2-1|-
TGCGCCAGCAGCTTTACTAGCGGGATAAATGAGCAGTTCTTC
CASSFTSGINEQFF
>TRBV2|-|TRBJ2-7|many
TGTGCCAGCAGCCCGCTGTACGAGCAGTACTTC
CASSPLYEQYF
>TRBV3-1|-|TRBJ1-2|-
TGTGCCAGCAGCCAAGATCGGTCACCGGGGGGCTACACCTTC
CASSQDRSPGGYTF
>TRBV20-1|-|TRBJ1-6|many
TGCAGTGCTAGAGAGCGGGAGGCAGGGAGTTCACCCCTCCACTTT
CSAREREAGSSPLHF
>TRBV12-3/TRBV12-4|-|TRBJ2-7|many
TGTGCCAGCAGTCCCACGTTGAGGGGTGACAACGAGCAGTACTTC
CASSPTLRGDNEQYF
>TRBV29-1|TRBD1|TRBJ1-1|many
TGCAGCGTTGACAGGGGGGGCACTGAAGCTTTCTTT
CSVDRGGTEAFF
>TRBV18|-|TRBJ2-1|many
TGTGCCAGCTCACCATGGAGTAGCGGTAATGAGCAGTTCTTC
CASSPWSSGNEQFF
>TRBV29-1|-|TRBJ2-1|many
TGCAGCGTTGAGCAGAGCGGAAACCTTTACAATGAGCAGTTCTTC
CSVEQSGNLYNEQFF